One sample yielded the 21 T cell receptor beta chains listed below, sequenced in a study of CD8 T cells in ankylosing spondylitis. Study results and caveats: A motif in TCR beta, a set of about eight highly homologous variants, appeared characteristic of ankylosing spondylitis blood.

These receptors have no known antigen. TCRdb recomputed calls from the 5' RACE reads with MiXCR, one row per CDR3 protein. The sample has more than 500,000 distinct CDR3 sequences, roughly 5% seen once. The specimen was blood, either unsorted or a sorted T cell fraction (not recorded which). These receptors originate from a male donor with ankylosing spondylitis.

This clonotype was recorded many times. This chain uses TRBV29-1 with TRBJ1-1; 7 bases fit TRBD1. J gave up 1 base and V 7 bases, and 6 bases lay outside the gene matches. This CDR3 has 13 residues. Germline-derived CDR1 and CDR2 are SQVTM and ANQGSEA. CDR3 region: CSAAGQKNTEAFF. CDR3 nucleotides: TGCAGCGCGGCGGGACAGAAGAACACTGAAGCTTTCTTT. The variable domain in full, completed from reference TRBV29-1 and TRBJ1-1, reads SAVISQKPSRDICQRGTSLTIQCQVDSQVTMMFWYRQQPGQSLTLIATANQGSEATYESGFVIDKFPISRPNLTFSTLTVSNMSPEDSSIYLCSAAGQKNTEAFFGQGTRLTVV.

This clonotype has ten or more counts. The chain couples TRBV21-1 to TRBJ1-1. TRBV21-1 is noted as a pseudogene. The CDR3 loop spans 14 amino acids. The CDR3 loop reads CASTELHRNTEAFF. The CDR3 DNA reads TGTGCCAGCACTGAACTCCATAGGAACACTGAAGCTTTCTTT.

This clonotype appeared a few times. J is TRBJ2-7 and V is TRBV11-2, with D maybe TRBD1 (5 bases). The CDR3 length is 15 residues. From germline, CDR1 is SGHAT and CDR2 FQNNGV. The V end lost 6 bases, the J end lost 3 bases, and 18 bases lay between the germline ends. The CDR3 nucleotides are TGTGCCAGCAGACGTCCGGGCCAGGGTAGCTACGAGCAGTACTTC. It encodes CASRRPGQGSYEQYF.

This clonotype was recorded many times. This chain joins TRBV20-1 and TRBJ1-2, with D possibly matching TRBD1 (5 bases). Germline CDR1 DFQATT, CDR2 SNEGSKA (reference sequence). V lost 7 bases, J lost 8 bases, and 20 bases lay in between. The CDR3 extends over 13 amino acids. The CDR3: CSVNPGPHTGYTF. Written as DNA, the CDR3 is TGCAGTGTCAACCCGGGACCCCACACAGGCTACACCTTC.

This clonotype showed up many times. The chain carries TRBV9 and TRBJ1-5; D uncertain. Germline V gene lookup returns CDR1 SGDLS and CDR2 YYNGEE. This CDR3 has 13 amino acids. V lost 3 bases and J 0 bases, leaving 4 bases between the germline ends. The CDR3 is CASSGRSNQPQHF. CDR3 bases: TGTGCCAGCAGCGGCCGTAGCAATCAGCCCCAGCATTTT.

The chain recombines TRBV3-1 with TRBJ2-2, with D perhaps TRBD1 (5 bases). In germline, CDR1 is LGHDT, CDR2 YNNKEL (reference sequence). The V end was cut by 1 base, the J end by 0 bases, with 12 bases between. The CDR3 is 17 residues long. Here the CDR3 reads CASSQAIFRANTGELFF. CDR3 in DNA: TGTGCCAGCAGCCAAGCCATTTTCAGGGCGAACACCGGGGAGCTGTTTTTT.

This clonotype was seen many times. J is TRBJ2-1 and V is TRBV20-1, with D maybe TRBD2 (6 bases). The CDR3 has 13 residues. V lost 3 bases and J lost 0, with 6 bases in between. The germline gives CDR1 DFQATT, CDR2 SNEGSKA (reference sequence). This CDR3 reads CSASGSSYNEQFF. CDR3 coding DNA: TGCAGTGCTAGCGGGAGCTCCTACAATGAGCAGTTCTTC.

This clonotype was counted many times. The chain combines TRBV7-2 with TRBJ2-5; D possibly corresponds to TRBD2 (5 bases). Trimming shortened V by 5 bases and J by 2 bases, and 9 bases separated the two germline ends. Per the germline V gene, CDR1 is SGHTA and CDR2 is FQGNSA. CDR3 length equals 13 residues. The chain's CDR3 is CASSPREQETQYF. The CDR3 nucleotides read TGTGCCAGCAGCCCTAGGGAGCAAGAGACCCAGTACTTC.

This clonotype occurred many times. The V call is TRBV29-1, the J call TRBJ2-7; 7 positions agree with TRBD1. The CDR3 is 12 residues long. V shed 6 bases and J 3 bases; nucleotides not matched to a gene: 5. Germline assignment: CDR1 SQVTM and CDR2 ANQGSEA. The CDR3 spells CSVAGTVYEQYF. CDR3 bases: TGCAGCGTGGCAGGGACAGTCTACGAGCAGTACTTC.

This clonotype appeared many times. The chain joins TRBV10-3 to TRBJ1-4; D not resolved. Looked up from germline, CDR1 is ENHRY and CDR2 is SYGVKD. The CDR3 is made up of 13 amino acids. V lost 7 bases to trimming and J lost 5 bases, with 11 bases between them. CDR3 protein: CAINDNLNEKLFF. CDR3 sequence (DNA): TGTGCCATCAATGACAACCTCAATGAAAAACTGTTTTTT.

This clonotype was recorded many times. The chain uses TRBV7-9 and TRBJ1-1; D unresolved. The CDR3 consists of 12 residues. Germline values: CDR1 SEHNR, CDR2 FQNEAQ (reference sequence). V was shortened by 6 bases and J by 3 bases, with 8 bases between the two germline ends. The CDR3 DNA sequence: TGTGCCAGCAGGCCCCCGGACACTGAAGCTTTCTTT. This sequence encodes CASRPPDTEAFF.

Many counts were recorded for this clonotype. The V and J genes are TRBV6-2 or TRBV6-3 and TRBJ2-7; no definite D call. This CDR3 region has 14 residues. The germline V gene encodes CDR1 MNHEY and CDR2 SVGEGT. V was shortened by 2 bases and J by 5 bases, with 13 bases between the two germline ends. CDR3 in amino acids: CASSYPTGPDEQYF. In nucleotides, the CDR3 is TGTGCCAGCAGTTACCCTACCGGTCCGGACGAGCAGTACTTC.

In its sample, this clonotype was seen many times. The chain recombines TRBV10-3 with TRBJ2-1, with D perhaps TRBD1 or TRBD2 (5 bases each). The germline V gene has CDR1 ENHRY and CDR2 SYGVKD. Trimming took off 8 bases at V and 5 bases at J, with 10 bases between the two ends. CDR3 length: 12 amino acids. CDR3 region: CAIGGPNNEQFF. CDR3 DNA: TGTGCCATCGGGGGTCCTAACAATGAGCAGTTCTTC.

This clonotype was counted ten times or more. The chain links TRBV12-3 or TRBV12-4 to TRBJ1-1; D not resolved. The CDR3 has 15 residues. Trimming pared 3 bases from V and 0 bases from J, leaving 11 bases between. CDR3 loop: CASSFFRSMNTEAFF. CDR3 in DNA: TGTGCCAGCAGTTTTTTCCGGTCCATGAACACTGAAGCTTTCTTT.

This clonotype was detected a few times. The chain joins TRBV7-9 to TRBJ2-5, with TRBD2 as a possible D gene (6 bases). CDR1 is SEHNR, CDR2 FQNEAQ, per germline (reference sequence). V was pared by 5 bases and J by 5 bases, with 18 bases between. The CDR3 length is 15 residues. The CDR3 nucleotides read TGTGCCAGCAGCCCAGGAGGAGGGCGCGGGGAGACCCAGTACTTC. Translated, it gives CASSPGGGRGETQYF.

The V gene is TRBV2, the J gene TRBJ1-1; 7 bases align to TRBD1. Germline loops: CDR1 SNHLY, CDR2 FYNNEI. CDR3 size: 13 residues. V lost 8 bases to trimming and J lost 0 bases; unmatched junction nucleotides: 3. CDR3 DNA: TGTGCCAGCTGGGACAGCATGAACACTGAAGCTTTCTTT. This codes for CASWDSMNTEAFF.

The chain combines TRBV7-9 with TRBJ2-7; tentative D call: TRBD1 (5 bases). V lost 4 bases and J lost 4, with 14 bases in between. Germline V CDR1 and CDR2: SEHNR, FQNEAQ (reference sequence). The CDR3 length is 14 residues. CDR3 nucleotides: TGTGCCAGCAGCTCCAGGGTTGGGCCATACGAGCAGTACTTC. As protein: CASSSRVGPYEQYF. Using reference TRBV7-9 and TRBJ2-7 for the parts outside the CDR3, the full variable domain is DTGVSQNPRHKITKRGQNVTFRCDPISEHNRLYWYRQTLGQGPEFLTYFQNEAQLEKSRLLSDRFSAERPKGSFSTLEIQRTEQGDSAMYLCASSSRVGPYEQYFGPGTRLTVT.

This clonotype was counted ten times or more. The rearrangement joins TRBV9 to TRBJ2-7; D might be TRBD1 (6 bases). The CDR3 covers 16 residues. From germline, CDR1 is SGDLS and CDR2 YYNGEE. Trimming shortened V by 2 bases and J by 3 bases, and 18 bases separated the two germline ends. This CDR3 is CASSVTPGRGLYEQYF. CDR3 nucleotide sequence: TGTGCCAGCAGCGTCACCCCAGGCAGGGGCCTCTACGAGCAGTACTTC.

Only a few counts were recorded for this clonotype. Written as DNA, the CDR3 is TGTGCCAGCAGCTTGGATGGTCCCGCCCTAGATACGCAGTATTTT. It translates to CASSLDGPALDTQYF. J is TRBJ2-3 and V is TRBV5-4; D not resolved. Trimming shortened V by 0 bases and J by 5 bases, and 13 bases separated the two germline ends. Per the germline V gene, CDR1 is SGHNT and CDR2 is YYREEE (reference sequence). CDR3 size: 15 residues.

This rearrangement joins TRBV11-2 to TRBJ2-5; 7 bases match TRBD2. Germline CDR1 SGHAT, CDR2 FQNNGV. The junction had 5 bases not matched to a gene; V was cut back by 2 bases and J by 2 bases. CDR3 length equals 15 residues. The CDR3 is CASSLIAGRQETQYF. CDR3 nucleotide sequence: TGTGCCAGCAGCTTAATAGCGGGCAGGCAAGAGACCCAGTACTTC.

This clonotype was observed a handful of times. The gene calls are TRBV6-1 and TRBJ2-7; 7 bases map to TRBD1. This CDR3 is 13 amino acids long. Germline V lookup: CDR1 MNHNS, CDR2 SASEGT. J was trimmed by 4 bases and V by 6 bases; bases with no gene match: 6. The CDR3 DNA sequence: TGTGCCAGCAGCCTTGGACAGGTTTACGAGCAGTACTTC. Translation gives CASSLGQVYEQYF.